This TCR beta chain was recovered during a study of T cells after yellow fever vaccination. Study overall: SMART-Seq v4 Ultra Low Input handled preparation of low-cell-number fractions.

TCRdb recomputed calls from the 5' RACE reads with MiXCR, one row per CDR3 protein. The sample contains some 250,000 distinct CDR3 sequences, about 3.5% of which appear only once. In its sample, this clonotype was seen many times. Germline V gene lookup returns CDR1 SEHNR and CDR2 FQNEAQ (reference sequence). The CDR3 spans 14 residues. With 4 bases clipped from V and 9 bases from J, the junction kept 8 bases outside the gene matches. The source of this sequence is a man aged 18 to 29 who received the YFV17D yellow fever vaccine. The chain links TRBV7-9 to TRBJ2-1; TRBD2 matches 8 bases. The sequences come from PBMCs, collected 15 days after the yellow fever booster vaccination. DNA for the CDR3: TGTGCCAGCAGCTGGAACGGGGGGGAGGGTGAGCAGTTCTTC. Its protein product is CASSWNGGEGEQFF.